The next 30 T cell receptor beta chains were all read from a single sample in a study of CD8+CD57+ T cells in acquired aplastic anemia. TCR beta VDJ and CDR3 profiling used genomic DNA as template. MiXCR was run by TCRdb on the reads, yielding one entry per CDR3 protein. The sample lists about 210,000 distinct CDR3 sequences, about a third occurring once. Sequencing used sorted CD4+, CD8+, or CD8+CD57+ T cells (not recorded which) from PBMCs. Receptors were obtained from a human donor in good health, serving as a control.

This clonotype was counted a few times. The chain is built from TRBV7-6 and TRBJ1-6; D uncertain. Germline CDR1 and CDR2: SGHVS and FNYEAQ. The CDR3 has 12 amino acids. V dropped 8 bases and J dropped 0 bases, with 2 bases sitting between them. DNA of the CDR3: TGTGCCAGCCGCTCCTATAATTCACCCCTCCACTTT. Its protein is CASRSYNSPLHF.

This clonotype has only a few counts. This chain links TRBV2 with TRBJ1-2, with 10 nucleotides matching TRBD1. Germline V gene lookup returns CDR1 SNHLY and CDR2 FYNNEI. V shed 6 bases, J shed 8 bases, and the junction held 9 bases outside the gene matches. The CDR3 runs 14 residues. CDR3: CASSVPGQGFGYTF. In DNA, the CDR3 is TGTGCCAGCAGCGTTCCGGGACAGGGGTTCGGCTACACCTTC. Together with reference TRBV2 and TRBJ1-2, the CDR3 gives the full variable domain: EPEVTQTPSHQVTQMGQEVILRCVPISNHLYFYWYRQILGQKVEFLVSFYNNEISEKSEIFDDQFSVERPDGSNFTLKIRSTKLEDSAMYFCASSVPGQGFGYTFGSGTRLTVV.

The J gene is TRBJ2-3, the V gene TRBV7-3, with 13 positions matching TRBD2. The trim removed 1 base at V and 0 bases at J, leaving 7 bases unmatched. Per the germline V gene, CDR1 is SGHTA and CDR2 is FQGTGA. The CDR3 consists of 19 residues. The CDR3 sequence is CASSLIMTSGRPSTDTQYF. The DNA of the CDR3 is TGTGCCAGCAGCTTAATTATGACTAGCGGGAGGCCTAGCACAGATACGCAGTATTTT. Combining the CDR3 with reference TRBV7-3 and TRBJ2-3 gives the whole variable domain GAGVSQTPSNKVTEKGKYVELRCDPISGHTALYWYRQSLGQGPEFLIYFQGTGAADDSGLPNDRFFAVRPEGSVSTLKIQRTERGDSAVYLCASSLIMTSGRPSTDTQYFGPGTRLTVL.

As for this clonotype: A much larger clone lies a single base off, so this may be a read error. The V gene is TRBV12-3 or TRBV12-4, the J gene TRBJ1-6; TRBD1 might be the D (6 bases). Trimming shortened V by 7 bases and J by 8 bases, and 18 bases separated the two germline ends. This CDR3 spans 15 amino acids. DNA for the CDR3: TGTGCCAGCAACCGATACGGGACAAAGGATTCACCCCTCCACTTT. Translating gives CASNRYGTKDSPLHF.

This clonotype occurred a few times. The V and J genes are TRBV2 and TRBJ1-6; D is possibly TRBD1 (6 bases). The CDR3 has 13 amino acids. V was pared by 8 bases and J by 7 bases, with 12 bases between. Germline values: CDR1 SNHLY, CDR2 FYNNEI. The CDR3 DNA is TGTGCCAGCGGAGGGCAGGGGAATTCACCCCTCCACTTT. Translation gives CASGGQGNSPLHF.

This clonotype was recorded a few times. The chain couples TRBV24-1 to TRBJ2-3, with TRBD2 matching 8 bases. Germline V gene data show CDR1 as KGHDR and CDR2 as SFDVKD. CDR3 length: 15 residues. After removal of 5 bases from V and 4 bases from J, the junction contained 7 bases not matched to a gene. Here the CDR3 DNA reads TGTGCCACCAGTGCGGCTAGCGGGTCGTCAGATACGCAGTATTTT. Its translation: CATSAASGSSDTQYF.

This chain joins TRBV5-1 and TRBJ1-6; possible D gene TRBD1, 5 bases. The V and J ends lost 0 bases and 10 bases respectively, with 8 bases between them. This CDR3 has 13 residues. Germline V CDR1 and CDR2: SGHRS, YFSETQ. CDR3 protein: CASSLAGRSPLHF. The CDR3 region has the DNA TGCGCCAGCAGCTTGGCAGGGCGATCACCCCTCCACTTT.

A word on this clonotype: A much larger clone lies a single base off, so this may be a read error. CDR3 DNA sequence: TGTGCCAGCAGGAGGGTAGCAGGTTACGGGCAGTACTTC. Protein: CASRRVAGYGQYF. The V call is TRBV6-1, the J call TRBJ2-7; D is possibly TRBD2 (5 bases). The CDR3 has 13 residues. The germline gives CDR1 MNHNS, CDR2 SASEGT.

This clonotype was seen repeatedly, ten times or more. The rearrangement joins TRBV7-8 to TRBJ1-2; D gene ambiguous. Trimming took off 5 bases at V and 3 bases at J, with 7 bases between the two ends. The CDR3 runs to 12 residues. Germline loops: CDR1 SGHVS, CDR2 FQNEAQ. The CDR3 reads CASSDLYYGYTF. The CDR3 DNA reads TGTGCCAGCAGCGACCTTTACTATGGCTACACCTTC.

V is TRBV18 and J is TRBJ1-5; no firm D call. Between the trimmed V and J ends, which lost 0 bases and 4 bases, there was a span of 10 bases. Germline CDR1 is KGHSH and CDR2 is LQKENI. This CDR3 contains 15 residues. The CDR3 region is CASSPPWQTNQPQHF. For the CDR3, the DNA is TGTGCCAGCTCACCACCCTGGCAGACTAATCAGCCCCAGCATTTT.

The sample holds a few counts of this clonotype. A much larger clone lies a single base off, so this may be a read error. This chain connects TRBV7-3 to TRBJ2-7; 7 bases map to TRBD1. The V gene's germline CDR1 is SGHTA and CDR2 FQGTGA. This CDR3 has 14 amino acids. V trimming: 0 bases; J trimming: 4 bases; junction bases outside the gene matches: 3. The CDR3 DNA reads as TGTGCCAGCAGCTTAACAGGGGGCGCATACGAGCAGTACTTC. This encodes CASSLTGGAYEQYF.

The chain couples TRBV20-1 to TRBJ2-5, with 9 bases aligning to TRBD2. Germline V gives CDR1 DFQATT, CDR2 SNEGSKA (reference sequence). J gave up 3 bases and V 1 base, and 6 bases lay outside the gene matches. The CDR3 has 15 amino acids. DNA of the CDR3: TGCAGTGCTAGAGGCCCATTAGCGGGAGAAGAGACCCAGTACTTC. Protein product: CSARGPLAGEETQYF.

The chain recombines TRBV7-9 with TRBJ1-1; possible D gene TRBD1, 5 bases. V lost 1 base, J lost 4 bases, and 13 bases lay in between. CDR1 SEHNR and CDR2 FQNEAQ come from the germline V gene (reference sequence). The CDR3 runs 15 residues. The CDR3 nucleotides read TGTGCCAGCAGCTTAGGGGGCGTCGGGAGCACTGAAGCTTTCTTT. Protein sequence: CASSLGGVGSTEAFF.

For the CDR3, the DNA is TGTGCCACCAGCAGTACTTGGGGCTACACCTTC. Translated, it gives CATSSTWGYTF. The genes are TRBV15 and TRBJ1-2; unclear D gene. This CDR3 has 11 residues. From germline, CDR1 is LNHNV and CDR2 YYDKDF (reference sequence). Trimming took off 3 bases at V and 8 bases at J, with 7 bases between the two ends.

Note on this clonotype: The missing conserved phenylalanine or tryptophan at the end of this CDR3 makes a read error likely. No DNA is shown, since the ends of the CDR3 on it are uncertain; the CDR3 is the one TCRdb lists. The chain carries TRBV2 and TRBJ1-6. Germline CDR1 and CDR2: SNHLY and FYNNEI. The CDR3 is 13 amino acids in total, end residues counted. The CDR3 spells CASSVAPNSPLYL.

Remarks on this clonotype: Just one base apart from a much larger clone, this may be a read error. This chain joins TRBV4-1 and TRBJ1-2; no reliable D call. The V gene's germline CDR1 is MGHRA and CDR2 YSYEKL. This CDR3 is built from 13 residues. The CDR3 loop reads CASSHGDNHGYTF. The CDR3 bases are TGCGCCAGCAGCCACGGGGATAACCATGGCTACACCTTC.

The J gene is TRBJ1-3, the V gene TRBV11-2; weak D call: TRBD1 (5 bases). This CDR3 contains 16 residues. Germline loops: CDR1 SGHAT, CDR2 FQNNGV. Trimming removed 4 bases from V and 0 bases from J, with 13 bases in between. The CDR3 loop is CASSWGRLLSGNTIYF. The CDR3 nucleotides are TGTGCCAGCAGCTGGGGACGGCTGCTCTCTGGAAACACCATATATTTT.

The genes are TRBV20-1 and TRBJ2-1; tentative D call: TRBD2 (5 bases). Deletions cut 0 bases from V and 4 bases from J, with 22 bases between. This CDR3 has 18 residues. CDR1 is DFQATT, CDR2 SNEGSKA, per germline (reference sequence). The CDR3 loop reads CSARDPHRGRNPYNEQFF. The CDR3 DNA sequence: TGCAGTGCTAGAGATCCCCACCGGGGTCGAAACCCGTACAATGAGCAGTTCTTC.

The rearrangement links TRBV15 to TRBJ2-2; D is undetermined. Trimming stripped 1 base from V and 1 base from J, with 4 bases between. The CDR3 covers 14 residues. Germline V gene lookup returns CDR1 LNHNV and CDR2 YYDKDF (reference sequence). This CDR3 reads CATSRAVNTGELFF. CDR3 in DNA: TGTGCCACCAGCAGAGCGGTGAACACCGGGGAGCTGTTTTTT.

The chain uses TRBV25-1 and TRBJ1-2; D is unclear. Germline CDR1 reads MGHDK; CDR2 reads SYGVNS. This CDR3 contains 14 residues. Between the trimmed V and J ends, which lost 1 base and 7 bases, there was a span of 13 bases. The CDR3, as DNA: TGTGCCAGCAGTGAATTTGGGTCCGAGGGTGGCTACACCTTC. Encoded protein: CASSEFGSEGGYTF.

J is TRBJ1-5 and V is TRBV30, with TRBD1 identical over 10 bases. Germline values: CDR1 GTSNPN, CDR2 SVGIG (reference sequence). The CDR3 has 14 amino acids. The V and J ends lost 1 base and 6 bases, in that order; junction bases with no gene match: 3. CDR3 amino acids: CAWSAGQGFQPQHF. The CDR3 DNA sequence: TGTGCCTGGAGTGCGGGACAGGGGTTTCAGCCCCAGCATTTT.

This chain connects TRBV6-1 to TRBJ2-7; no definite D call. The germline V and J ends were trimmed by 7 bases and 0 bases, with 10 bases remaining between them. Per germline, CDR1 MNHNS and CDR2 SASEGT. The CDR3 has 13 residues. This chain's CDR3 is CASIGLSSYEQYF. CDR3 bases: TGTGCCAGCATTGGCCTAAGCTCCTACGAGCAGTACTTC.

The CDR3 reads CASSQEISGGLLGETQYF. CDR3 nucleotide sequence: TGTGCCAGCAGCCAAGAGATTAGCGGGGGACTCCTTGGGGAGACCCAGTACTTC. The J gene is TRBJ2-5, the V gene TRBV3-1, with 9 bases that match TRBD2. CDR1 and CDR2 (germline): LGHDT, YNNKEL (reference sequence). The CDR3 runs to 18 residues. V trimming: 0 bases; J trimming: 5 bases; junction bases outside the gene matches: 13.

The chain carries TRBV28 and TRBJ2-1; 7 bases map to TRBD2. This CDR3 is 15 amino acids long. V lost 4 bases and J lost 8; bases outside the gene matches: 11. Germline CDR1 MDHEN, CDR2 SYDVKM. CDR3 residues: CASSSQGGSMYEQFF. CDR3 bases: TGTGCCAGCAGTTCCCAGGGCGGGAGTATGTATGAGCAGTTCTTC.

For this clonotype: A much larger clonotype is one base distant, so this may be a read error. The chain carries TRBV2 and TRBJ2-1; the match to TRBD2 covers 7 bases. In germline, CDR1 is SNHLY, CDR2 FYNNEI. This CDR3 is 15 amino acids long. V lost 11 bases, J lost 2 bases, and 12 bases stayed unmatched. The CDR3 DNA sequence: TGTGCCTCCCGCCCGGGCGGGAGCCCCTACAATGAGCAGTTCTTC. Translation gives CASRPGGSPYNEQFF.

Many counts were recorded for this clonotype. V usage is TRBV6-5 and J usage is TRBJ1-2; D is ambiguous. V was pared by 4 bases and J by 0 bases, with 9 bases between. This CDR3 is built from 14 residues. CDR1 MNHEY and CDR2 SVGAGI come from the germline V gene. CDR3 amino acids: CASSFQLANYGYTF. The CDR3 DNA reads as TGTGCCAGCAGTTTCCAGTTAGCTAACTATGGCTACACCTTC.

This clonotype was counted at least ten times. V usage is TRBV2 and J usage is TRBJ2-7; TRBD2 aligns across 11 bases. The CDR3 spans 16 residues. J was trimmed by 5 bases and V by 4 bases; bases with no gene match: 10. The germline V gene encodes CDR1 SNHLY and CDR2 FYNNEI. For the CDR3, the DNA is TGTGCCAGCAGTGGGAGACTAGCGGGGATTGGAAACGAGCAGTACTTC. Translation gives CASSGRLAGIGNEQYF.

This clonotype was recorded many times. The CDR3 sequence is CASSDGQGAYGYTF. Written as DNA, the CDR3 is TGTGCCAGCAGTGACGGACAGGGGGCTTATGGCTACACCTTC. The chain recombines TRBV2 with TRBJ1-2; TRBD1 matches at 11 bases. CDR1 SNHLY and CDR2 FYNNEI come from the germline V gene. V shed 3 bases and J 5 bases; nucleotides not matched to a gene: 2. This CDR3 is 14 amino acids long.

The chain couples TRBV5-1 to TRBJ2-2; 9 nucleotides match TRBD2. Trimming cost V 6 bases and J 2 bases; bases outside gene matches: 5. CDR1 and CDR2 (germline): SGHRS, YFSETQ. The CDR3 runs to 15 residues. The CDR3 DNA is TGCGCCAGCAAAGTGGGACTAGCTAACACCGGGGAGCTGTTTTTT. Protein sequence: CASKVGLANTGELFF.

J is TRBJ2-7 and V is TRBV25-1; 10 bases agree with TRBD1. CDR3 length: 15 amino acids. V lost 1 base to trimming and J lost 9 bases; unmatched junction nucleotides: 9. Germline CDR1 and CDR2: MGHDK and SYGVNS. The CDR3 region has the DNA TGTGCCAGCAGTGAATTAAGGACAGGGGGATTGGGGCAGTACTTC. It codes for CASSELRTGGLGQYF.